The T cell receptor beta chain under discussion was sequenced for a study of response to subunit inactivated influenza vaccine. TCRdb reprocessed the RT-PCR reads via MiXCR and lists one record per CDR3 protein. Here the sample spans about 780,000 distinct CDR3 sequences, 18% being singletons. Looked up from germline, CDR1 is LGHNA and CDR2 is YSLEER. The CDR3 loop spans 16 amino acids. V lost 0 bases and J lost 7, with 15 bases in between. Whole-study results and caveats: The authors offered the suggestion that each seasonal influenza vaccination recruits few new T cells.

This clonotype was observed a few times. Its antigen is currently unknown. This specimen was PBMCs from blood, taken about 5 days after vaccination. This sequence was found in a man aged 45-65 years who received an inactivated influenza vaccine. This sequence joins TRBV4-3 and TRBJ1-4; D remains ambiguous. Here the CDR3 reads CASSQDLLVGGEKLFF. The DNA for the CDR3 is TGCGCCAGCAGCCAAGATCTTTTGGTCGGTGGTGAAAAACTGTTTTTT.